Listed below are T cell receptor beta chains from one sample, sequenced in a study of T cell repertoires in cytomegalovirus infection. These TCRs are of unknown antigen specificity. One entry per CDR3 protein, called by TCRdb with MiXCR from the reads. This sample has approximately 770,000 distinct CDR3 sequences; around 29% occur once, and the top ten carry less than 15%. This specimen was cultured CD8+ T cells from PBMCs, taken from culture after CMV antigen stimulation. The receptors originated from a human donor in good health (CMV status not recorded). Some clones in this sample may be carry-over from other donors' samples. Both conserved end residues are part of each CDR3. D genes are given only for firm matches. Expanded clones get a size class; other rows say once, few or many, or leave the size out.

v_gene: TRBV5-4
j_gene: TRBJ2-2
d_gene: NA
abundance: NA
CDR3nt: TGTGCCAGCAGCCCCCTGTTCGAAAGCGGGGAGCTGTTTTTT
CDR3aa: CASSPLFESGELFF

v_gene: TRBV3-1
j_gene: TRBJ1-1
d_gene: NA
abundance: few
CDR3nt: TGTGCCAGCAGTCTCAGGGAGGTGGACACTGAAGCTTTCTTT
CDR3aa: CASSLREVDTEAFF

v_gene: TRBV20-1
j_gene: TRBJ1-1
d_gene: NA
abundance: NA
CDR3nt: TGCAGTGCAAGGGGGGGGGACACTGAAGCTTTCTTT
CDR3aa: CSARGGDTEAFF

v_gene: TRBV7-8
j_gene: TRBJ1-2
d_gene: NA
abundance: many
CDR3nt: TGTGCCAGCAAACCGACAGGCTCTAACTATGGCTACACCTTC
CDR3aa: CASKPTGSNYGYTF

v_gene: TRBV11-3
j_gene: TRBJ2-3
d_gene: TRBD1
abundance: few
CDR3nt: TGTGCCAGCAGCCCAGGGACAGTTAGCACAGATACGCAGTATTTT
CDR3aa: CASSPGTVSTDTQYF

v_gene: TRBV7-9
j_gene: TRBJ2-3
d_gene: NA
abundance: NA
CDR3nt: TGTGCCAGCAGCCCCGCCAGGGGTCCTACCACAGATACGCAGTATTTT
CDR3aa: CASSPARGPTTDTQYF

v_gene: TRBV12-3/TRBV12-4
j_gene: TRBJ2-1
d_gene: NA
abundance: NA
CDR3nt: TGTGCCAGCAGCATATCAGGGCCGAGCGATGAGCAGTTCTTC
CDR3aa: CASSISGPSDEQFF

v_gene: TRBV28
j_gene: TRBJ2-1
d_gene: TRBD1
abundance: NA
CDR3nt: TGTGCCAGCAGTCCCCTGCGGACAGGGTACTACAATGAGCAGTTCTTC
CDR3aa: CASSPLRTGYYNEQFF

v_gene: TRBV27
j_gene: TRBJ2-6
d_gene: NA
abundance: many
CDR3nt: TGTGCCAGCAGCCCCTCTGGGGCCAACGTCCTGACTTTC
CDR3aa: CASSPSGANVLTF

v_gene: TRBV19
j_gene: TRBJ2-6
d_gene: NA
abundance: few
CDR3nt: TGTGCCAGTACCCAGACAGCCTCTGGGGCCAACGTCCTGACTTTC
CDR3aa: CASTQTASGANVLTF

v_gene: TRBV7-2
j_gene: TRBJ2-7
d_gene: TRBD2
abundance: NA
CDR3nt: TGTGCCAGCAGCACCTGGCGGGGGGGCCCCTACGAGCAGTACTTC
CDR3aa: CASSTWRGGPYEQYF

v_gene: TRBV11-2
j_gene: TRBJ2-5
d_gene: NA
abundance: NA
CDR3nt: TGTGCCAGCAGCTTAAGACACGGACAAGAGACCCAGTACTTC
CDR3aa: CASSLRHGQETQYF

v_gene: TRBV29-1
j_gene: TRBJ1-2
d_gene: NA
abundance: NA
CDR3nt: TGCAGCGTTGTGTCAGAGAAGGACTATGGCTACACCTTC
CDR3aa: CSVVSEKDYGYTF

v_gene: TRBV19
j_gene: TRBJ2-1
d_gene: NA
abundance: NA
CDR3nt: TGTGCCAGTAGTACCCGGGTTCCCAATGAGCAGTTCTTC
CDR3aa: CASSTRVPNEQFF

v_gene: TRBV27
j_gene: TRBJ2-3
d_gene: TRBD2
abundance: few
CDR3nt: TGTGCCAGCAGTTTAAGCTCTAGCGGAAGCACAGATACGCAGTATTTT
CDR3aa: CASSLSSSGSTDTQYF

v_gene: TRBV6-2/TRBV6-3
j_gene: TRBJ2-1
d_gene: TRBD1
abundance: few
CDR3nt: TGTGCCAGCAGCTACCTAGCCCGGGACAGGGTAGACAATGAGCAGTTCTTC
CDR3aa: CASSYLARDRVDNEQFF

v_gene: TRBV6-1
j_gene: TRBJ1-5
d_gene: TRBD1
abundance: few
CDR3nt: TGTGCCGGACGGACAGGGGGACAGCCCCAGCATTTT
CDR3aa: CAGRTGGQPQHF

v_gene: TRBV29-1
j_gene: TRBJ1-1
d_gene: NA
abundance: few
CDR3nt: TGCAGCGTTCTCACCAACACTGAAGCTTTCTTT
CDR3aa: CSVLTNTEAFF

v_gene: TRBV29-1
j_gene: TRBJ1-1
d_gene: NA
abundance: few
CDR3nt: TGCAGCGTTCCCGGGACGGTCAACACTGAAGCTTTCTTT
CDR3aa: CSVPGTVNTEAFF

v_gene: TRBV2
j_gene: TRBJ2-1
d_gene: NA
abundance: NA
CDR3nt: TGTGCCAGCAGCGGGGACCTAGGGCAGTTCTTC
CDR3aa: CASSGDLGQFF

v_gene: TRBV19
j_gene: TRBJ2-1
d_gene: TRBD2
abundance: NA
CDR3nt: TGTGCCAGTAGTCTAGCGGGGGTTATAGGTGAGCAGTTCTTC
CDR3aa: CASSLAGVIGEQFF

v_gene: TRBV27
j_gene: TRBJ2-3
d_gene: NA
abundance: NA
CDR3nt: TGTGCCAGCAGTCTCCCGACAAGGGGGGCTAGCACAGATACGCAGTATTTT
CDR3aa: CASSLPTRGASTDTQYF

v_gene: TRBV12-3/TRBV12-4
j_gene: TRBJ1-2
d_gene: NA
abundance: few
CDR3nt: TGTGCCAGCAAAGCCCCAGGGCCGGGGGGCTACACCTTC
CDR3aa: CASKAPGPGGYTF

v_gene: TRBV27
j_gene: TRBJ1-4
d_gene: NA
abundance: NA
CDR3nt: TGTGCCAGCAGCCTCAGGGCGGAGAACGAAAAACTGTTTTTT
CDR3aa: CASSLRAENEKLFF

v_gene: TRBV6-5
j_gene: TRBJ2-7
d_gene: NA
abundance: few
CDR3nt: TGTGCCAGCAGTTACTCACCGGGGGTCTCCTACGAGCAGTACTTC
CDR3aa: CASSYSPGVSYEQYF

v_gene: TRBV7-6
j_gene: TRBJ2-1
d_gene: NA
abundance: many
CDR3nt: TGTGCCACCGGTCAATATAGTAGCTCCTACAATGAGCAGTTCTTC
CDR3aa: CATGQYSSSYNEQFF

v_gene: TRBV20-1
j_gene: TRBJ2-1
d_gene: TRBD1
abundance: NA
CDR3nt: TGCAGTGCCGATCAGGGGGCGGGCTCCTACAATGAGCAGTTCTTC
CDR3aa: CSADQGAGSYNEQFF

v_gene: TRBV7-6
j_gene: TRBJ2-7
d_gene: NA
abundance: many
CDR3nt: TGTGCCAGCAGCTTTGACGGGCCCACCTACGAGCAGTACTTC
CDR3aa: CASSFDGPTYEQYF

v_gene: TRBV14
j_gene: TRBJ1-2
d_gene: NA
abundance: once
CDR3nt: TGTGCCAGCAGCCAGACGCGTCAAAACTATGGCTACACCTTC
CDR3aa: CASSQTRQNYGYTF